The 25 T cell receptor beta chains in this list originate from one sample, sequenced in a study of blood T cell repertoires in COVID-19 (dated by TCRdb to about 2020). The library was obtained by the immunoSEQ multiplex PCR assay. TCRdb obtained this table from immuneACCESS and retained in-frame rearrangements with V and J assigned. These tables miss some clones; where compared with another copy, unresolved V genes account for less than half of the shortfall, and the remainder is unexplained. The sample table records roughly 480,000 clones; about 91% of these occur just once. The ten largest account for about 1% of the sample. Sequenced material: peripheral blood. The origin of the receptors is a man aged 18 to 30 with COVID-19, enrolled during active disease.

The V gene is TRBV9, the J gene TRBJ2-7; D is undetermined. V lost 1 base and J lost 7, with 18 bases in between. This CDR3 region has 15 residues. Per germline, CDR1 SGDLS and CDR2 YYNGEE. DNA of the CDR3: TGTGCCAGCAGCGTAAGTACTGGGCCACCTGGGGAGCAGTACTTC. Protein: CASSVSTGPPGEQYF.

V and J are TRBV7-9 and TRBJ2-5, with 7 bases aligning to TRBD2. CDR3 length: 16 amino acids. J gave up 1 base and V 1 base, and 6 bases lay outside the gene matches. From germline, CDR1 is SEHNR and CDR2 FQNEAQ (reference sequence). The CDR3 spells CASSLGSGGSQETQYF. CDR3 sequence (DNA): TGTGCCAGCAGCTTAGGTTCGGGAGGCTCCCAAGAGACCCAGTACTTC.

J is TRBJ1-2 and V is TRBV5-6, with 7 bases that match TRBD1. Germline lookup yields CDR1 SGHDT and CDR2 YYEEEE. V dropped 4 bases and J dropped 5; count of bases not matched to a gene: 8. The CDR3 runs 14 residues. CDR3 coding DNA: TGTGCCAGCAGCCGTAGCGACAGGGATTATGGCTACACCTTC. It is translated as CASSRSDRDYGYTF.

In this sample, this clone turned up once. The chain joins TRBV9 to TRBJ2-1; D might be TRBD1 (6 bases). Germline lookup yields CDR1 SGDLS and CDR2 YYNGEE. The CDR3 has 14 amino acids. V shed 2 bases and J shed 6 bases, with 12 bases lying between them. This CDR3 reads CASSVFLGANEQFF. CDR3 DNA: TGTGCCAGCAGCGTGTTCCTGGGGGCCAATGAGCAGTTCTTC.

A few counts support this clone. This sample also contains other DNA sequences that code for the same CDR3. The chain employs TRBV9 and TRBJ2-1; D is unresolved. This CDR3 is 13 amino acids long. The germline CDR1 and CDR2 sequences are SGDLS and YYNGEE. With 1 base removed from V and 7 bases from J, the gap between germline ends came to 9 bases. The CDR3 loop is CASSVNSGNEQFF. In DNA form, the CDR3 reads TGTGCCAGCAGCGTAAATTCCGGGAATGAGCAGTTCTTC.

CDR3 region: CASSLFHGGLHTGELFF. In nucleotides, the CDR3 is TGTGCCAGCAGCCTATTCCACGGGGGTCTTCACACCGGGGAGCTGTTTTTT. V and J are TRBV7-2 and TRBJ2-2; the D gene is possibly TRBD2 (6 bases). Germline CDR1 SGHTA, CDR2 FQGNSA. V lost 5 bases, J lost 3 bases, and 19 bases lay in between. This CDR3 has 17 amino acids.

In DNA, the CDR3 is TGTGCCACCAGTGATTTTATCGGGACATCCAATTCACCCCTCCACTTT. The encoded protein is CATSDFIGTSNSPLHF. V gene TRBV24-1 combines with J gene TRBJ1-6, with TRBD1 as a possible D gene (6 bases). The CDR3 has 16 amino acids. The germline V and J ends were trimmed by 1 base and 7 bases, with 13 bases remaining between them. CDR1 is KGHDR, CDR2 SFDVKD, per germline.

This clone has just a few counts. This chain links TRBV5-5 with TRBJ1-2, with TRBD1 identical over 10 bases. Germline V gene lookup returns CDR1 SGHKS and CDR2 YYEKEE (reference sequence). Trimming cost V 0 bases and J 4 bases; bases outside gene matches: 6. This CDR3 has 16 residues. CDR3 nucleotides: TGTGCCAGCAGCTTGGGTACGACAGGGGGCGCCTATGGCTACACCTTC. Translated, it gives CASSLGTTGGAYGYTF.

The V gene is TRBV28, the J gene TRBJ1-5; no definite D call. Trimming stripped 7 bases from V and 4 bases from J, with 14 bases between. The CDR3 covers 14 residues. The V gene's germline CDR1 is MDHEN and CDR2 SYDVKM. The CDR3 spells CASKLSEDNQPQHF. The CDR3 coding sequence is TGTGCCAGCAAATTGTCTGAGGATAATCAGCCCCAGCATTTT.

The CDR3 region is CASRRVAGWDEQYF. The CDR3 region has the DNA TGTGCCAGCAGGCGGGTAGCGGGGTGGGACGAGCAGTACTTC. The chain has TRBV27 and TRBJ2-7, with 8 positions matching TRBD2. Per germline, CDR1 MNHEY and CDR2 SMNVEV (reference sequence). The V gene end was trimmed by 6 bases and the J gene end by 5 bases; junction bases not matched to a gene: 9. The CDR3 covers 14 residues.

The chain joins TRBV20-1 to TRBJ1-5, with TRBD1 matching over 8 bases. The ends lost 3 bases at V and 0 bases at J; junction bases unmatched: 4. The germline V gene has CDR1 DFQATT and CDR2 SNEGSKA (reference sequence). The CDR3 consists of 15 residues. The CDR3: CSASPGQGSNQPQHF. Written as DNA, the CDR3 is TGCAGTGCTAGTCCCGGACAGGGTAGCAATCAGCCCCAGCATTTT.

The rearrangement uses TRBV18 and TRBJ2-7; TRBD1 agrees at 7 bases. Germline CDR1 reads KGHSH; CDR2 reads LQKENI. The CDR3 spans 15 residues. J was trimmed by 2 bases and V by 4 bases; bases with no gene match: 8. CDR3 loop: CASSQNSGQPYEQYF. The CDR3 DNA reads TGTGCCAGCTCACAAAACTCGGGACAGCCCTACGAGCAGTACTTC.

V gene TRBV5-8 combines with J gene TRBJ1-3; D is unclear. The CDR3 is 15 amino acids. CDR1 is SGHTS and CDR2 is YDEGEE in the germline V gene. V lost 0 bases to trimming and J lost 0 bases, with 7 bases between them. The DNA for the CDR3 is TGTGCCAGCAGCTTGGCAGGATACTCTGGAAACACCATATATTTT. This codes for CASSLAGYSGNTIYF.

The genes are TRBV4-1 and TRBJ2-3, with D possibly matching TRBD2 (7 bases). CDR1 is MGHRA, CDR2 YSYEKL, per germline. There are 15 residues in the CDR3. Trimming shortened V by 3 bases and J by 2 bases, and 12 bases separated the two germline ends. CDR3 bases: TGCGCCAGCAGCCAGGTCGGGGGGCCCACAGATACGCAGTATTTT. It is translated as CASSQVGGPTDTQYF.

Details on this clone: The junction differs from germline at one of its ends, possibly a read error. The CDR3, as DNA: TGCGCCAACAGCTTGGAGGGGGATAACTACAATGAGCAGTTCTTC. This gives the protein CANSLEGDNYNEQFF. The chain recombines TRBV5-1 with TRBJ2-1; either TRBD1 or TRBD2 may fit D (6 bases each). Germline V gives CDR1 SGHRS, CDR2 YFSETQ. This CDR3 contains 15 residues.

CDR3 protein: CASSHRGLANSYEQYF. CDR3 coding DNA: TGCGCCAGCAGCCACCGGGGACTAGCGAACTCCTACGAGCAGTACTTC. The rearrangement joins TRBV5-1 to TRBJ2-7, with TRBD2 identical over 10 bases. This CDR3 has 16 amino acids. V was pared by 4 bases and J by 0 bases, with 7 bases of the junction left unmatched. Germline CDR1 and CDR2: SGHRS and YFSETQ. Using reference TRBV5-1 and TRBJ2-7 for the parts outside the CDR3, the full variable domain is KAGVTQTPRYLIKTRGQQVTLSCSPISGHRSVSWYQQTPGQGLQFLFEYFSETQRNKGNFPGRFSGRQFSNSRSEMNVSTLELGDSALYLCASSHRGLANSYEQYFGPGTRLTVT.

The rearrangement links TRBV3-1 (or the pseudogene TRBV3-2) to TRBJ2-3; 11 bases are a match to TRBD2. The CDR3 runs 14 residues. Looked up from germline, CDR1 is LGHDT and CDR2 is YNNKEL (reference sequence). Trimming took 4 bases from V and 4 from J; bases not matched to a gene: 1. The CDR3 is CASSRSGRADTQYF. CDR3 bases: TGTGCCAGCAGCCGTAGCGGGAGGGCAGATACGCAGTATTTT.

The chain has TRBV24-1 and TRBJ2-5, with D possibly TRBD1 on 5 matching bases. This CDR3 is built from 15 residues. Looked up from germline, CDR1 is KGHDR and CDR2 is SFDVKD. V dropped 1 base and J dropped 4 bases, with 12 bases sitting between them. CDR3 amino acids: CATSDLRQNTETQYF. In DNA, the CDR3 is TGTGCCACCAGTGATTTACGACAGAACACAGAGACCCAGTACTTC.

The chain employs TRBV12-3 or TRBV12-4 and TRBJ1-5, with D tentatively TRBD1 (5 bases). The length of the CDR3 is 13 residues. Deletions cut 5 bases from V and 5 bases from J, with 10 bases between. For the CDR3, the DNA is TGTGCCAGCAGTACGGACACGTATCAGCCCCAGCATTTT. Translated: CASSTDTYQPQHF.

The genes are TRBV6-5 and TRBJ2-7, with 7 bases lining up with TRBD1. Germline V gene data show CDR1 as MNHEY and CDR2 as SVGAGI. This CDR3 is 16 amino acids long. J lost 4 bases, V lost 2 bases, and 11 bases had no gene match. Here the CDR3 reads CASSYRKGQVVYEQYF. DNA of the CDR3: TGTGCCAGCAGTTACAGGAAAGGACAGGTTGTTTACGAGCAGTACTTC.

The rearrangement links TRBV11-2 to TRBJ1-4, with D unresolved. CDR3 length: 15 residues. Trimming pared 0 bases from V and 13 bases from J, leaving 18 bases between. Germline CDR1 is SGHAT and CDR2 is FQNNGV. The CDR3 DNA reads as TGTGCCAGCAGCTTAGATCCGGGGAACCTTAAAGGACTGTTTTTT. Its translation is CASSLDPGNLKGLFF.

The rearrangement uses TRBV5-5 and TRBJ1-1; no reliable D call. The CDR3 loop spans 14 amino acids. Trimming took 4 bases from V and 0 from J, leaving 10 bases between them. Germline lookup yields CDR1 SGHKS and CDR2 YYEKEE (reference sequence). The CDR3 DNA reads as TGTGCCAGCAGCCTTTGGGCGATGAACACTGAAGCTTTCTTT. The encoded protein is CASSLWAMNTEAFF. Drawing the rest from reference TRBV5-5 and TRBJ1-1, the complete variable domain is DAGVTQSPTHLIKTRGQQVTLRCSPISGHKSVSWYQQVLGQGPQFIFQYYEKEERGRGNFPDRFSARQFPNYSSELNVNALLLGDSALYLCASSLWAMNTEAFFGQGTRLTVV.

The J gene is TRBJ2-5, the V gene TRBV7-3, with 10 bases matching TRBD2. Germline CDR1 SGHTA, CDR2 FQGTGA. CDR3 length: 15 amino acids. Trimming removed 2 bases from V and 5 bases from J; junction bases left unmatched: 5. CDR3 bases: TGTGCCAGCAGCTTATCTAGCGGGAGTCGTGAGACCCAGTACTTC. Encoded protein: CASSLSSGSRETQYF.

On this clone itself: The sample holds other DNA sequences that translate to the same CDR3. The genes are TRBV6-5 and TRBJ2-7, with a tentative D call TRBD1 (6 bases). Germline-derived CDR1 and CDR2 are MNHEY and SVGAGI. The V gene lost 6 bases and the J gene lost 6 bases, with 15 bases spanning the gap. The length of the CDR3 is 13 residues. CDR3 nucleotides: TGTGCCAGCAGCAGAGAGACAGGTCGCGAGCAGTACTTC. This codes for CASSRETGREQYF.

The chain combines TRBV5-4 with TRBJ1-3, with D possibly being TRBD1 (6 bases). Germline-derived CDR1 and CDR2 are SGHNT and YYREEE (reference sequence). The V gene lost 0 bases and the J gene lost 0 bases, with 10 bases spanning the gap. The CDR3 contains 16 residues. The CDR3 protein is CASSLARTDSGNTIYF. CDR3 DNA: TGTGCCAGCAGCTTGGCCCGGACAGACTCTGGAAACACCATATATTTT.